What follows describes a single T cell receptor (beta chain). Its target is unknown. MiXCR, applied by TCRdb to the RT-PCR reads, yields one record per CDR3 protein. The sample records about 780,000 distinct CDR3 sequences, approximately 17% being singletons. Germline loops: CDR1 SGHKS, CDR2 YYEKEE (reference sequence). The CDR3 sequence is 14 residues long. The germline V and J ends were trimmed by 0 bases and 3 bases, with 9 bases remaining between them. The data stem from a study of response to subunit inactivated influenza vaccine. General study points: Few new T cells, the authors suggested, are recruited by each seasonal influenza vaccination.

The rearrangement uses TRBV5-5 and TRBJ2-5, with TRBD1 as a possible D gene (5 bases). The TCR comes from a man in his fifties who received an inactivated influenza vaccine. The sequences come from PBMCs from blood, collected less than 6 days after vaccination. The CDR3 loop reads CASSLVGQEETQYF. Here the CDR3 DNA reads TGTGCCAGCAGCTTGGTCGGACAAGAAGAGACCCAGTACTTC. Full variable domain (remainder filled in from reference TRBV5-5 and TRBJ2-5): DAGVTQSPTHLIKTRGQQVTLRCSPISGHKSVSWYQQVLGQGPQFIFQYYEKEERGRGNFPDRFSARQFPNYSSELNVNALLLGDSALYLCASSLVGQEETQYFGPGTRLLVL.